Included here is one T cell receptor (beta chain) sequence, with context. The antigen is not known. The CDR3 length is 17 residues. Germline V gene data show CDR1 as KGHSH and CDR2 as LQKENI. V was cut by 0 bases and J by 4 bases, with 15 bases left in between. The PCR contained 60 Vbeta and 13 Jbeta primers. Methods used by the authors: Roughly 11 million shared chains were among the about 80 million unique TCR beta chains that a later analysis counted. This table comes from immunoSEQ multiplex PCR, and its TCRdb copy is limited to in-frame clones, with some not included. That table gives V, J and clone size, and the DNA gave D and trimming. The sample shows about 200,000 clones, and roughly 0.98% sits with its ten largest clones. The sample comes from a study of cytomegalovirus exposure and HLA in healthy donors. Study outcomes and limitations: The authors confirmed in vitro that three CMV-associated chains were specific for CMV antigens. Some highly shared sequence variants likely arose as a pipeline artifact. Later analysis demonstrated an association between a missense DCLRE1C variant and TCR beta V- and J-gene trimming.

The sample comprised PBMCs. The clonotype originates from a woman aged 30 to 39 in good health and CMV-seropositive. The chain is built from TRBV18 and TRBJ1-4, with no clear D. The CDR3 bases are TGTGCCAGCTCACCACCGTCCGGGATACAAAGTAATGAAAAACTGTTTTTT. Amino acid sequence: CASSPPSGIQSNEKLFF. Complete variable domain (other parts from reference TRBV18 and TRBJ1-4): NAGVMQNPRHLVRRRGQEARLRCSPMKGHSHVYWYRQLPEEGLKFMVYLQKENIIDESGMPKERFSAEFPKEGPSILRIQQVVRGDSAAYFCASSPPSGIQSNEKLFFGSGTQLSVL.